The present TCR beta chain was sequenced within a study of T cell repertoires in cytomegalovirus infection. TCRdb fed the reads into MiXCR, producing one record per CDR3 protein. Of 510,000 or so distinct CDR3 sequences in the sample, 26% were seen once. Points from the study as a whole: HLA-C-restricted CMV clonotypes gave the most frequent clonotype in two of eight donors.

As concerns this clonotype: The antigen is not known.

J was trimmed by 4 bases and V by 5 bases; bases with no gene match: 5. The CDR3 sequence is 14 residues long. The chain employs TRBV12-3 or TRBV12-4 and TRBJ2-1; 7 nucleotides line up with TRBD1. Sample: PBMCs. The receptor comes from a human donor in good health (CMV status not recorded). Some clones in this sample may be carry-over from other donors' samples. CDR3 coding DNA: TGTGCCAGCAGTCCCAACAGGGGATACAATGAGCAGTTCTTC. Translated, it gives CASSPNRGYNEQFF.